One sample yielded the 23 T cell receptor beta chains listed below, sequenced in a study of kidney transplant recipient with SARS-CoV-2 infection. TCRdb itself ran the reads through MiXCR, one entry per CDR3 protein. There are approximately 250,000 distinct CDR3 sequences in the sample; about 28% occur only once, and around 7.8% lies in the top ten. The input for sequencing was a blood sample, taken at baseline and on day 111 from a kidney transplant recipient. These receptor sequences come from a young adult male patient who had COVID-19 and was a kidney transplant recipient. The graft donor may be the source of some T cells.

This clonotype was seen ten or more times. J is TRBJ2-5 and V is TRBV7-9, with 8 bases aligning to TRBD2. The last part of the DNA fits TRBJ2-7 better; the J call may be wrong. This CDR3 contains 17 residues. Germline loops: CDR1 SEHNR, CDR2 FQNEAQ (reference sequence). In nucleotides, the CDR3 is TGTGCCAGCAGCTCGCCCCCGGGACTAGATTGGCCCTACGAGCAGTACTTC. Amino acids: CASSSPPGLDWPYEQYF.

This clonotype was counted ten times or more. CDR3 in amino acids: CSARPSGANTGELFF. The DNA of the CDR3 is TGCAGTGCTAGACCCAGCGGAGCGAACACCGGGGAGCTGTTTTTT. V gene TRBV20-1 combines with J gene TRBJ2-2, with D possibly being TRBD2 (5 bases). The CDR3 totals 15 residues. Germline CDR1 reads DFQATT; CDR2 reads SNEGSKA (reference sequence). Trimming took off 2 bases at V and 0 bases at J, with 10 bases between the two ends.

Concerning this clonotype itself: This may be a read error: a much more frequent sequence differs by one nucleotide. The rearrangement uses TRBV20-1 and TRBJ2-7; a weak D match, TRBD2 (6 bases). With 6 bases removed from V and 4 bases from J, the gap between germline ends came to 16 bases. CDR1 is DFQATT and CDR2 is SNEGSKA in the germline V gene (reference sequence). The CDR3 loop spans 13 amino acids. CDR3 loop: CSAPRRGQYEQYF. For the CDR3, the DNA is TGCAGTGCCCCCCGGCGGGGTCAATACGAGCAGTACTTC.

This clonotype has a handful of counts. DNA for the CDR3: TGTGCCAGCGGTTTGGTAGCGGGATCCCGTACAGATACGCAGTATTTT. Its translation is CASGLVAGSRTDTQYF. The V and J genes are TRBV6-5 and TRBJ2-3, with 8 bases lining up with TRBD2. Per germline, CDR1 MNHEY and CDR2 SVGAGI. V was pared by 8 bases and J by 3 bases, with 13 bases of the junction left unmatched. The CDR3 contains 16 residues.

Remarks on this clonotype: A much larger clonotype is one base distant, so this may be a read error. This chain uses TRBV5-8 with TRBJ1-2; no firm D call. This CDR3 comprises 16 residues. The V and J ends lost 6 bases and 4 bases respectively, with 22 bases between them. Germline V gene lookup returns CDR1 SGHTS and CDR2 YDEGEE. CDR3 nucleotide sequence: TGTGCCAGCAAAAGTCCTCATCCACGAAAGACCTATGGCTACACCTTC. Its translation is CASKSPHPRKTYGYTF.

In this sample, this clonotype turned up many times. The chain joins TRBV7-9 to TRBJ1-2; D is undetermined. Per the germline V gene, CDR1 is SEHNR and CDR2 is FQNEAQ (reference sequence). This CDR3 has 17 residues. Trimming cost V 5 bases and J 4 bases, with 23 bases left between them. The DNA for the CDR3 is TGTGCCAGCAGCAGAAGTCGATACCATGGAAAGACCTATGGCTACACCTTC. Translating it yields CASSRSRYHGKTYGYTF.

Details on this clonotype: Just one base apart from a much larger clone, this may be a read error. The V and J genes are TRBV24-1 and TRBJ1-2; D might be TRBD1 (5 bases). The ends were cut back, 4 bases at V and 7 bases at J, with 15 bases in the middle. The germline gives CDR1 KGHDR, CDR2 SFDVKD. The CDR3 has 14 residues. The CDR3 spells CATSEQDRDCGYTF. For the CDR3, the DNA is TGTGCCACCAGTGAACAGGACCGAGACTGTGGCTACACCTTC.

This clonotype was counted ten times or more. This chain joins TRBV24-1 and TRBJ1-2; D not certain. This CDR3 spans 17 amino acids. V shed 5 bases and J shed 4 bases, with 22 bases lying between them. Germline V gives CDR1 KGHDR, CDR2 SFDVKD. CDR3: CATSALPSTRKTYGYTF. CDR3 in DNA: TGTGCCACCAGTGCCTTACCTAGTACCAGAAAGACCTATGGCTACACCTTC.

The chain recombines TRBV5-1 with TRBJ1-2; D unresolved. V gave up 7 bases and J gave up 4 bases, with 23 bases separating them. Germline V gene sequence: CDR1 SGHRS, CDR2 YFSETQ. CDR3 size: 16 residues. CDR3 sequence (DNA): TGCGCCAGCGAATTCGGATCGGTTCGAAAGACCTATGGCTACACCTTC. It translates to CASEFGSVRKTYGYTF.

The rearrangement joins TRBV4-1 to TRBJ2-1; D is possibly TRBD1 (6 bases). This CDR3 region has 17 residues. V lost 1 base to trimming and J lost 8 bases, with 21 bases between them. Germline CDR1 MGHRA, CDR2 YSYEKL. The CDR3: CASSQAPGAGAFYEQFF. The DNA for the CDR3 is TGCGCCAGCAGCCAAGCCCCCGGGGCAGGGGCATTCTATGAGCAGTTCTTC.

This clonotype was picked up many times. The rearrangement joins TRBV21-1 to TRBJ2-7; the table's D call TRBD2 went unverified against the DNA. TRBV21-1 is shown as a pseudogene. This CDR3 has 14 residues. The DNA of the CDR3 is TGTGCCAGCAGCAAAGAAGGAGCGGGAGACGAGCAGTACTTC. Amino acids: CASSKEGAGDEQYF.

About this clonotype itself: A read error may explain this, as a much larger clone is one base away. V and J are TRBV11-3 and TRBJ2-4, with 9 bases identical to TRBD1. This CDR3 is 16 amino acids long. CDR1 SGHNT and CDR2 YENEEA come from the germline V gene. The CDR3 region has the DNA TGTGCCAGCAGCTTAGTTCTAGGACAGGGGTTTGATGAGCAGTCCTTC. This codes for CASSLVLGQGFDEQSF.

This clonotype appeared many times. The rearrangement uses TRBV5-4 and TRBJ2-7; TRBD2 is a possible D gene (5 bases). In germline, CDR1 is SGHNT, CDR2 YYREEE (reference sequence). The germline V and J ends were trimmed by 0 bases and 4 bases, with 8 bases remaining between them. CDR3 length equals 13 residues. CDR3 DNA: TGTGCCAGCAGCTTGGACGGAGGATACGAGCAGTACTTC. Its protein is CASSLDGGYEQYF.

With regard to this clonotype: A much larger clone lies one base from this, so it may be a read error. The chain couples TRBV5-3 to TRBJ1-2; D ambiguous. TRBV5-3 is labeled an ORF, and its function is uncertain. Trimming left V 6 bases short and J 4 bases short, with 22 bases between. The CDR3 has 16 amino acids. For the CDR3, the DNA is TGTGCCAGAACTAACGGAGTGGTGAGAAAGACCTATGGCTACACCTTC. Translated, it gives CARTNGVVRKTYGYTF.

This clonotype was recorded a few times. CDR3 in amino acids: CASSLTSGSSNEQFF. For the CDR3, the DNA is TGTGCCAGCAGCCTGACTAGCGGGAGCAGCAATGAGCAGTTCTTC. The genes are TRBV7-2 and TRBJ2-1; TRBD2 agrees at 12 bases. CDR3 length: 15 residues. With V trimmed by 5 bases and J by 6 bases, 5 bases remained unmatched. Germline V gene data show CDR1 as SGHTA and CDR2 as FQGNSA.

In the case of this clonotype: This may be a read error: a much more frequent sequence differs by one nucleotide. V gene TRBV15 combines with J gene TRBJ1-1; D unclear. The CDR3 runs to 14 residues. The germline CDR1 and CDR2 sequences are LNHNV and YYDKDF (reference sequence). The germline V and J ends were trimmed by 7 bases and 0 bases, with 12 bases remaining between them. CDR3 sequence (DNA): TGTGCCACCAAAGACTCATCCATGAACACTGAAGCTTTCTTT. The encoded protein is CATKDSSMNTEAFF.

On this clonotype: A much more abundant neighbour one base away suggests this may be a read error. The chain couples TRBV5-6 to TRBJ1-1, with D maybe TRBD1 (6 bases). The CDR3 is 16 residues long. The germline CDR1 and CDR2 sequences are SGHDT and YYEEEE. The DNA of the CDR3 is TGTGCCAGCAGCTCTTCGTACGACAGGACGAACACTGGAGCTTTCTTT. Amino acid sequence: CASSSSYDRTNTGAFF.

At least ten counts were recorded for this clonotype. The chain joins TRBV7-2 to TRBJ1-2; D ambiguous. The CDR3 runs 17 residues. The V end lost 5 bases, the J end lost 4 bases, and 23 bases lay between the germline ends. CDR1 and CDR2 from the germline V gene are SGHTA and FQGNSA. Here the CDR3 reads CASSGKARDGKTYGYTF. The DNA of the CDR3 is TGTGCCAGCAGCGGTAAGGCCAGAGACGGAAAGACCTATGGCTACACCTTC.

The sample holds many counts of this clonotype. The chain recombines TRBV6-5 with TRBJ1-5; 9 bases align to TRBD1. V lost 4 bases and J lost 4; bases outside the gene matches: 2. The CDR3 is 14 residues long. Germline lookup yields CDR1 MNHEY and CDR2 SVGAGI. CDR3 nucleotide sequence: TGTGCCAGCAGTTGGGGACAGGGAAATCAGCCCCAGCATTTT. It yields the protein CASSWGQGNQPQHF.

This clonotype was counted between two and nine times. CDR3 region: CASSDDGTLRKTYGYTF. The CDR3 nucleotides are TGTGCCAGCAGCGATGACGGCACCCTTCGAAAGACCTATGGCTACACCTTC. The chain is built from TRBV3-1 and TRBJ1-2; D is undetermined. Trimming pared 5 bases from V and 4 bases from J, leaving 23 bases between. The length of the CDR3 is 17 residues. Germline V CDR1 and CDR2: LGHDT, YNNKEL (reference sequence).

This clonotype came up many times. Its ends do not fully match the called genes, so a read error is possible. V gene TRBV10-1 combines with J gene TRBJ1-2; D gene unclear. The CDR3 is 17 amino acids. Germline values: CDR1 WNHNN, CDR2 SYGVQD (reference sequence). The CDR3 nucleotides read TGCGCCAGCAGTAGGCTTGTAAGATCGCGAAAGACCTATGGCTACACATTC. Protein product: CASSRLVRSRKTYGYTF.

This clonotype was recorded at least ten times. V usage is TRBV11-2 and J usage is TRBJ2-7; the D gene could be TRBD1 or TRBD2 (5 bases each). Germline loops: CDR1 SGHAT, CDR2 FQNNGV. With 0 bases removed from V and 3 bases from J, the gap between germline ends came to 15 bases. CDR3 length: 16 residues. This CDR3 is CASSLEWDVPLYEQYF. In nucleotides, the CDR3 is TGTGCCAGCAGCTTAGAATGGGACGTTCCCCTCTACGAGCAGTACTTC.

The gene calls are TRBV11-3 and TRBJ2-2; D perhaps matches TRBD2 (6 bases). V lost 1 base and J 6 bases, leaving 15 bases between the germline ends. The CDR3 spans 16 residues. Germline-derived CDR1 and CDR2 are SGHNT and YENEEA. The CDR3 bases are TGTGCCAGCAGCTTAGTAATGGCGGGATTTCCCGGGGAGCTGTTTTTT. This gives the protein CASSLVMAGFPGELFF.